This T cell receptor (beta chain) was recorded in a study of cytomegalovirus exposure and HLA in healthy donors. The CDR3 is 16 residues long. V dropped 2 bases and J dropped 2 bases, with 13 bases sitting between them. In germline, CDR1 is LNHDA, CDR2 SQIVND (reference sequence). Notes on this clone: The antigen remains unidentified.

Study-wide results and caveats: HLA-A and HLA-B allele assignments for most subjects were reportedly predicted accurately using TCR beta sequences. A later analysis linked a missense variant in DCLRE1C to the trimming of TCR beta V and J genes.

Primers: 60 Vbeta forward and 13 Jbeta reverse. Under the authors' procedure: An analysis that came later counted approximately 76 million unique TCR beta chains, around 12 million shared. Data came from immunoSEQ multiplex PCR; TCRdb stores just in-frame clones and leaves some out. Clone size and the V and J calls come from that table; the DNA yielded D and trimming. The top ten hold over 4% of the sample, which has approximately 100,000 clones, 79% seen once. The sequence was collected from a female donor in good health and CMV-seropositive. V is TRBV19 and J is TRBJ1-5, with D hard to call. The sample taken for sequencing was PBMCs. For the CDR3, the DNA is TGTGCCAGTAGTATATACGGTTCCGCTGGCAATCAGCCCCAGCATTTT. It codes for CASSIYGSAGNQPQHF. The full variable domain, completed using reference TRBV19 and TRBJ1-5, is DGGITQSPKYLFRKEGQNVTLSCEQNLNHDAMYWYRQDPGQGLRLIYYSQIVNDFQKGDIAEGYSVSREKKESFPLTVTSAQKNPTAFYLCASSIYGSAGNQPQHFGDGTRLSIL.